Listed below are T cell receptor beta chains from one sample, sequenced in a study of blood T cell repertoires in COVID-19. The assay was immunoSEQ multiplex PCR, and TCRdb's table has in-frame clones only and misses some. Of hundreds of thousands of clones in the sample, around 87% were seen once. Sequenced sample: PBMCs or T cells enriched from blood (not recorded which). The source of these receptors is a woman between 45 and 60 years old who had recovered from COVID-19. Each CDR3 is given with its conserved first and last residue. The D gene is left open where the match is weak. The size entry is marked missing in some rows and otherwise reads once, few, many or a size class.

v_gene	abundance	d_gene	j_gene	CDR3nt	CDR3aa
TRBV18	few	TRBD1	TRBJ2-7	TGTGCCAGCTCACCCCCGACAGGGGAGGCCTCCGAGCAGTACTTC	CASSPPTGEASEQYF
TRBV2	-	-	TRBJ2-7	TGTGCCAGCAGTTCTTACTACGAGCAGTACTTC	CASSSYYEQYF
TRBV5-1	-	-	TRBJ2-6	TGCGCCAGCAGCTTGGGGAGTTCTGGGGCCAACGTCCTGACTTTC	CASSLGSSGANVLTF
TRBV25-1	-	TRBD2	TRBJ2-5	TGTGCCAGCAGTGACACTAGCGGGGTAGAGACCCAGTACTTC	CASSDTSGVETQYF
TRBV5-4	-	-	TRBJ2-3	TGTGCCAGCAGCTTGGACCAGAGGCGGGCAGATACGCAGTATTTT	CASSLDQRRADTQYF
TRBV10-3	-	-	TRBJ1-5	TGTGCCACCTACGACGAAACAAGCGATAGCAATCAGCCCCAGCATTTT	CATYDETSDSNQPQHF
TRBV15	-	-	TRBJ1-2	TGTGCCACCAGCAGAGATCCGGGGTCATATGGCTACACCTTC	CATSRDPGSYGYTF
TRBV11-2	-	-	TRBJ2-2	TGTGCCAGCAGCTTAGAGGGCCACACCGGGGAGCTGTTTTTT	CASSLEGHTGELFF
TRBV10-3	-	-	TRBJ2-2	TGTGCCATGAGAGGGGGGGGATACACCGGGGAGCTGTTTTTT	CAMRGGGYTGELFF
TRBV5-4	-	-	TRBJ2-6	TGTGCCAGCAGAAAGAGCCCTAAGCTCTCTGGGGCCAACGTCCTGACTTTC	CASRKSPKLSGANVLTF
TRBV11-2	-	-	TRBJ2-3	TGTGCCAGCAGCTTACGCCCCAGGGGGGTGACAGATACGCAGTATTTT	CASSLRPRGVTDTQYF
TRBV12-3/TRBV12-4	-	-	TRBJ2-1	TGTGCCAGCAGTTTAGCGCAGGTGCATGAGCAGTTCTTC	CASSLAQVHEQFF
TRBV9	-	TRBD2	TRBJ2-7	TGTGCCAGCAGCAGGACTAGCGGGGCAGCCTACGAGCAGTACTTC	CASSRTSGAAYEQYF
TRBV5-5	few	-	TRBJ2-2	TGTGCCAGCAGCTTGAGCGGACTAAGAGATACCGGGGAGCTGTTTTTT	CASSLSGLRDTGELFF
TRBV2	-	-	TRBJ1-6	TGTGCCAGCAGTGAAGTCAGGGCGATTTCACCCCTCCACTTT	CASSEVRAISPLHF
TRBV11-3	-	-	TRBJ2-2	TGTGCCAGCAGCCCGCATTCACTAGCTCCCGGGGAGCTGTTTTTT	CASSPHSLAPGELFF
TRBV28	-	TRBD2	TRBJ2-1	TGTGCCAGCAGTTTCGGGACTAGCGGGACCTCCTACAATGAGCAGTTCTTC	CASSFGTSGTSYNEQFF
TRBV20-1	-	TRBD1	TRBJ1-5	TGCAGTGCTAGTGGGGGCGGGACAGGGGACGTTCAGCCCCAGCATTTT	CSASGGGTGDVQPQHF
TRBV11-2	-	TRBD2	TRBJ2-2	TGTGCCAGCAGCTTTGCGGGACTAGCCGAAAGAGCCGGGGAGCTGTTTTTT	CASSFAGLAERAGELFF
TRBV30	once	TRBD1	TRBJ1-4	TGTGCCTGGAGTGTTGATGGGACAGTAAATGAAAAACTGTTTTTT	CAWSVDGTVNEKLFF
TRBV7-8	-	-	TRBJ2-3	TGTGCCAGCAGCTCACTAGCCCCAGATACGCAGTATTTT	CASSSLAPDTQYF
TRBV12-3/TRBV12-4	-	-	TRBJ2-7	TGTGCCAGCAGTGCCCTTTCCCGGGACGAGCAGTACTTC	CASSALSRDEQYF
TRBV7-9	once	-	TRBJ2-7	TGTGCCAGCAGCTTCACAGGGAGCTCCTACGAGCAGTACTTC	CASSFTGSSYEQYF
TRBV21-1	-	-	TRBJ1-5	TGTGCCAGAACCGGCCCAGGGACAGCATCCCGCCCGTATAGCAATCAGCCCCAGCATTTT	CARTGPGTASRPYSNQPQHF
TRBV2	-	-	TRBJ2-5	TGTGCCAGCAGTGCCGGACAGATTCAAGAGACCCAGTACTTC	CASSAGQIQETQYF
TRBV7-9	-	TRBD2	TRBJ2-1	TGTGCCAGCAGCTTAATAGTCGCTAGCGGGCAGAACAATGAGCAGTTCTTC	CASSLIVASGQNNEQFF
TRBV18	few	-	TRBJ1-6	TGTGCCAGCTCTGAAGGCAGGAATTCACCCCTCCACTTT	CASSEGRNSPLHF
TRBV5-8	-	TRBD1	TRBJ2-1	TGTGCCAGCAGCTATATTGGGACAGCGTACAATGAGCAGTTCTTC	CASSYIGTAYNEQFF
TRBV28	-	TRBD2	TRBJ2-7	TGTGCCAGCACTGTGGCCGCTAGCGGGAGAGAAGAGCAGTACTTC	CASTVAASGREEQYF
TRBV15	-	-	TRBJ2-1	TGTGCCACCAGCAGAGTGAAGCCAGGGTCGGATGAGCAGTTCTTC	CATSRVKPGSDEQFF
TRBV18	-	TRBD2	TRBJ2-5	TGTGCCAGCTCAACGAATGGACTAGCGGGAGAAGAGACCCAGTACTTC	CASSTNGLAGEETQYF
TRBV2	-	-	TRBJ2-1	TGTGCCAGCGGGTTCCGGAGCGACAATGAGCAGTTCTTC	CASGFRSDNEQFF
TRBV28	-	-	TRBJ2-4	TGTGCCAGCAGCAAACAGGGAGCCAAAAACATTCAGTACTTC	CASSKQGAKNIQYF
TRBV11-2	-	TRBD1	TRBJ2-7	TGTGCCAGCACCTCAGGGGGCAACGAGCAGTACTTC	CASTSGGNEQYF
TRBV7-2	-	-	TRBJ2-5	TGTGCCAGCAGCTACCAACGCGCAGAGACCCAGTACTTC	CASSYQRAETQYF